This T cell receptor (beta chain) was obtained from a study of T-cell memory formation after mild COVID-19. On the study more broadly: Clusters were largely donor specific.

One entry per CDR3 protein results from TCRdb running MiXCR on the 5' RACE reads. The sample has 500,000 to 550,000 distinct CDR3 sequences, roughly 20% seen once. V shed 4 bases and J shed 6 bases, with 18 bases lying between them. The germline gives CDR1 MGHRA, CDR2 YSYEKL. This CDR3 is 15 amino acids long. Study outcomes and limitations: Contracting clones from day 15 to 85 showed balanced CD4/CD8; later expanders favored CD4+. The CD4+ clones that contracted clustered mainly within CM and EM, and the CD8+ clones concentrated in EMRA. In pre-infection memory, a portion of responding clones appeared, which suggested that cross-reactive memory joined.

A word on this clonotype: Its matching antigen is unknown.

The chain links TRBV4-1 to TRBJ1-1; D is undetermined. This sequence originates from an adult woman who had mild COVID-19 (a few samples of this study predate the infection). Cell type and time point are not known. Material: PBMCs or a T cell subset sorted from them (not recorded which). CDR3 sequence reads: CASSLTDLQRSEAFF. The CDR3 nucleotides read TGCGCCAGCAGCCTCACGGACCTCCAACGCTCTGAAGCTTTCTTT.